Listed below are T cell receptor beta chains from one sample, sequenced in a study of blood T cells in healthy people across ages. TCRdb fed the 5' RACE reads into MiXCR, producing one record per CDR3 protein. This repertoire shows about 900,000 distinct CDR3 sequences, around 46% found once; its top ten account for around an eighth. The sample comprised blood. These receptor sequences come from a man aged 25 to 40 in good health. Each CDR3 is given with its conserved first and last residue. The D gene is left open where the match is weak. Part of the rows lack a size; the others show once, few, many or a class for expanded clones.

V gene	J gene	clone size	D gene	CDR3 protein	CDR3 DNA
TRBV20-1	TRBJ1-6	NA	NA	CSALPQSSYNSPLHF	TGCAGTGCCCTACCACAAAGCTCCTATAATTCACCCCTCCACTTT
TRBV20-1	TRBJ1-1	once	NA	CSASRAGLDTEAFF	TGCAGTGCTAGTAGGGCGGGGTTGGACACTGAAGCTTTCTTT
TRBV27	TRBJ2-3	NA	NA	CASSSPRGDTDTQYF	TGTGCCAGCTCCTCCCCAAGGGGGGACACAGATACGCAGTATTTT
TRBV7-2	TRBJ2-4	NA	NA	CASSLEGGIQYF	TGTGCCAGCAGCTTAGAGGGGGGCATTCAGTACTTC
TRBV6-1	TRBJ1-2	NA	NA	CASSQGGGFRHYGYTF	TGTGCCAGCAGTCAAGGGGGAGGGTTCCGCCACTATGGCTACACCTTC
TRBV4-2	TRBJ2-1	many	TRBD2	CASSQDRGGANEQFF	TGTGCCAGCAGCCAAGATCGCGGGGGGGCCAATGAGCAGTTCTTC
TRBV7-3	TRBJ2-1	NA	TRBD2	CASSQAPPAWGSGLTEQFF	TGTGCCAGCAGTCAAGCCCCCCCGGCCTGGGGTAGCGGGTTAACTGAGCAGTTCTTC
TRBV15	TRBJ1-1	NA	NA	CATAPTGRDTEAFF	TGTGCCACCGCGCCGACAGGTCGGGACACTGAAGCTTTCTTT
TRBV20-1	TRBJ2-4	once	TRBD1	CSARLRQGIREAKNIQYF	TGCAGTGCTAGACTTCGACAGGGAATCCGCGAGGCCAAAAACATTCAGTACTTC
TRBV13	TRBJ2-7	few	NA	CASSFGGLGTYEQYF	TGTGCCAGCAGCTTTGGAGGTCTCGGTACCTACGAGCAGTACTTC
TRBV13	TRBJ2-1	NA	TRBD2	CASSLGGGKDYNEQFF	TGTGCCAGCAGCTTGGGCGGGGGGAAAGACTACAATGAGCAGTTCTTC
TRBV5-1	TRBJ2-1	NA	TRBD1	CASSPRTGEIDEQFF	TGCGCCAGCAGCCCGAGGACAGGGGAGATCGATGAGCAGTTCTTC
TRBV10-3	TRBJ2-7	NA	TRBD1	CAITEGANEQYF	TGTGCCATCACCGAGGGGGCTAACGAGCAGTACTTC
TRBV7-2	TRBJ2-7	NA	TRBD2	CASRWTSESSYEQYF	TGTGCCAGCAGGTGGACTAGCGAGAGCTCCTACGAGCAGTACTTC
TRBV7-9	TRBJ2-1	NA	NA	CASSPPPGHNEQFF	TGTGCCAGCAGCCCACCCCCGGGGCACAATGAGCAGTTCTTC
TRBV28	TRBJ1-5	many	NA	CASSEGPANQPQHF	TGTGCCAGCAGTGAAGGGCCGGCCAATCAGCCCCAGCATTTT
TRBV20-1	TRBJ1-6	NA	NA	CSAQPGQYYNSPLHF	TGCAGTGCTCAACCAGGACAGTACTATAATTCACCCCTCCACTTT
TRBV29-1	TRBJ2-1	many	NA	CSVGQSLSNEQFF	TGCAGCGTTGGCCAGAGCTTGAGCAATGAGCAGTTCTTC
TRBV4-3	TRBJ1-1	NA	NA	CASSQALAGHREAFF	TGCGCCAGCAGCCAGGCGTTAGCAGGACACCGGGAAGCTTTCTTT
TRBV7-2	TRBJ2-5	NA	NA	CASRGRLVQETQYF	TGTGCCAGCAGGGGCAGGCTAGTTCAAGAGACCCAGTACTTC
TRBV2	TRBJ2-4	few	NA	CASSGGIQYF	TGTGCCAGCAGTGGGGGCATTCAGTACTTC
TRBV6-2/TRBV6-3	TRBJ2-2	NA	NA	CASRYGHTGELFF	TGTGCCAGCCGTTACGGGCACACCGGGGAGCTGTTTTTT
TRBV4-1	TRBJ1-2	NA	TRBD1	CASSHRQGIGYGYTF	TGCGCCAGCAGCCACCGACAGGGTATAGGGTATGGCTACACCTTC
TRBV4-1	TRBJ2-7	few	NA	CASSPSSDPGSYEQYF	TGCGCCAGCAGCCCGTCGAGCGATCCGGGCTCCTACGAGCAGTACTTC
TRBV20-1	TRBJ2-1	NA	TRBD2	CSASAGTSGADEQLF	TGCAGTGCTAGCGCCGGGACTAGCGGGGCGGATGAGCAGTTATTC
TRBV5-1	TRBJ1-2	NA	NA	CASSEGTYYGYTF	TGCGCCAGCAGCGAAGGGACCTACTATGGCTACACCTTC
TRBV6-5	TRBJ2-7	NA	NA	CASSEGRGCEQYF	TGTGCCAGCAGTGAGGGCAGAGGTTGTGAGCAGTACTTC
TRBV12-3/TRBV12-4	TRBJ2-3	NA	NA	CASSFIGLAQTDTQYF	TGTGCCAGCAGTTTTATCGGTCTAGCGCAGACAGATACGCAGTATTTT
TRBV6-5	TRBJ2-7	NA	NA	CASSLSTGGTQYF	TGTGCCAGCAGTTTAAGTACCGGAGGTACCCAGTACTTC
TRBV7-9	TRBJ2-1	NA	TRBD1	CASSFGQGSNEQFF	TGTGCCAGCAGCTTTGGACAGGGGAGCAATGAGCAGTTCTTC
TRBV9	TRBJ1-5	NA	NA	CASSVGHFGQPQHF	TGTGCCAGCAGCGTAGGACACTTCGGTCAGCCCCAGCATTTT
TRBV19	TRBJ2-7	NA	NA	CASSDGTDYEQYF	TGTGCCAGTAGTGACGGGACGGACTACGAGCAGTACTTC
TRBV4-1	TRBJ2-1	NA	NA	CASSQAGGPGNEQFF	TGCGCCAGCAGTCAAGCAGGAGGCCCGGGCAATGAGCAGTTCTTC
TRBV5-6	TRBJ1-2	NA	NA	CASTRTARGMNYGYTF	TGTGCCAGCACCCGGACTGCGAGGGGGATGAACTATGGCTACACCTTC
TRBV5-1	TRBJ2-7	few	TRBD2	CASSPGTSVYEQYF	TGCGCCAGCAGTCCCGGGACTAGCGTCTACGAGCAGTACTTC
TRBV25-1	TRBJ2-2	NA	TRBD2	CASSVTSGGHTGELFF	TGTGCCAGCAGTGTCACTAGCGGGGGGCACACCGGGGAGCTGTTTTTT
TRBV19	TRBJ2-3	once	NA	CASSKGSFTDTQYF	TGTGCCAGTAGTAAGGGCAGTTTTACGGATACGCAGTATTTT
TRBV20-1	TRBJ2-5	NA	TRBD2	CSVSSGGDQETQYF	TGCAGTGTTTCTAGCGGGGGGGACCAAGAGACCCAGTACTTC
TRBV12-3/TRBV12-4	TRBJ2-1	few	TRBD2	CATRTSGDNEQFF	TGTGCCACCCGGACTAGCGGGGACAATGAGCAGTTCTTC
TRBV6-6	TRBJ1-5	NA	NA	CASSRGALGDQPQHF	TGTGCCAGCAGTCGAGGGGCCCTGGGGGATCAGCCCCAGCATTTT
TRBV20-1	TRBJ1-1	NA	NA	CSARETGVSTEAFF	TGCAGTGCTAGGGAGACAGGAGTGAGTACTGAAGCTTTCTTT
TRBV20-1	TRBJ1-2	NA	NA	CRHEGARGYTF	TGCAGACATGAAGGGGCCCGAGGCTACACCTTC